This T cell receptor (beta chain) appears in the sequencing data of a study of blood T cell repertoires in COVID-19. With 4 bases clipped from V and 5 bases from J, the junction kept 17 bases outside the gene matches. Looked up from germline, CDR1 is MNHNS and CDR2 is SASEGT. This CDR3 spans 19 amino acids. In the authors' workflow: Estimated nucleated cell counts came from reference gene primer amplification. Profiled with immunoSEQ multiplex PCR; TCRdb holds only in-frame clones, not every one. The D gene and trimming were derived from the DNA, and the V and J assignments and clone size from that table. The sample carries around 130,000 clones, roughly 91% recorded once.

The rearrangement uses TRBV6-1 and TRBJ1-5; 10 bases align to TRBD1. Sequenced sample: peripheral blood. The receptor was derived from a man aged 45-60 years with active or convalescent COVID-19. The CDR3 DNA follows: TGTGCCAGCAGTGTACGACAGGGGGCGTTTGCGAATCGTGATCAGCCCCAGCATTTT. This gives the protein CASSVRQGAFANRDQPQHF.